A selection of T cell receptor beta chains follows, all from one sample in a study of blood T cell repertoires in COVID-19. Sequenced by immunoSEQ multiplex PCR; TCRdb stores in-frame clones only, minus some. The sample includes about 250,000 clones, around nine tenths of them seen just once. The specimen was peripheral blood. Source of these receptors: an older woman who had recovered from COVID-19. The CDR3 runs from the conserved cysteine through the conserved F or W. D genes are given only for firm matches. Clone size is not always given. Where it is, it says once, few, many or a class for expanded clones.

TRBV24-1	TRBD1	15	.	TRBJ2-5	TGTGCCACCAGTGATTTAGGAAGGGGGCGGGAGACCCAGTACTTC	CATSDLGRGRETQYF
TRBV3-1/TRBV3-2	.	14	.	TRBJ2-3	TGTGCCAGCAGCCGGATAGCTATCACAGATACGCAGTATTTT	CASSRIAITDTQYF
TRBV9	TRBD2	14	.	TRBJ2-7	TGTGCCAGCAGCGTTGCGGGGGGGACCTACGAGCAGTACTTC	CASSVAGGTYEQYF
TRBV27	.	14	few	TRBJ1-1	TGTGCCAGCAGTTTACAGGTGGGGGGCACTGAAGCTTTCTTT	CASSLQVGGTEAFF
TRBV7-9	.	11	.	TRBJ1-4	TGTGCCAGCAGCACGAGTGAAAAACTGTTTTTT	CASSTSEKLFF
TRBV2	TRBD1	14	.	TRBJ1-5	TGTGCCAGCAGTTTACAGGGGGCGCGGCAGCCCCAGCATTTT	CASSLQGARQPQHF
TRBV29-1	.	15	.	TRBJ2-2	TGCAGCGTTGAAGGATCCAGGACAAACACCGGGGAGCTGTTTTTT	CSVEGSRTNTGELFF
TRBV11-3	TRBD1	15	.	TRBJ2-5	TGTGCCAGCAGCCAAGGACAGGGAGGATGGGAGACCCAGTACTTC	CASSQGQGGWETQYF
TRBV6-4	.	15	.	TRBJ1-2	TGTGCCAGCAGTGCCCAGGGGACGCCGGGTAATGGCTACACCTTC	CASSAQGTPGNGYTF
TRBV10-3	TRBD1	15	.	TRBJ2-3	TGTGCCATCCGTGCTCGGGACAGGGCGAGCGATACGCAGTATTTT	CAIRARDRASDTQYF
TRBV7-3	TRBD2	15	.	TRBJ2-2	TGTGCCAGCAGTTCACTAGCGGGGGGCACCGGGGAGCTGTTTTTT	CASSSLAGGTGELFF
TRBV6-5	TRBD1	12	.	TRBJ1-2	TGTGCCAGCAGCCAGGGGGTGAGAGGCTACACCTTC	CASSQGVRGYTF
TRBV20-1	.	11	.	TRBJ2-7	TGCAGTGCCTCAGACAGCTACGAGCAGTACTTC	CSASDSYEQYF
TRBV7-2	TRBD2	16	.	TRBJ2-1	TGTGCCAGCAGCTTAGAGCGGACTAGCGGGGTGGTTGGGCAGTTCTTC	CASSLERTSGVVGQFF
TRBV3-1/TRBV3-2	.	12	.	TRBJ2-7	TGTGCCAGCAGCCAAAGCCGGTACGAGCAGTACTTC	CASSQSRYEQYF
TRBV9	.	15	.	TRBJ1-4	TGTGCCAGCAGCGTAGCGGCAGGGCTTAATGAAAAACTGTTTTTT	CASSVAAGLNEKLFF
TRBV11-1	.	13	.	TRBJ1-1	TGTGCCAGCAGCTTCTTTCAGGGAGGAGAAGCTTTCTTT	CASSFFQGGEAFF
TRBV9	TRBD1	17	.	TRBJ2-1	TGTGCCAGCAGCCCGCCGAGGGGGCACAAGCTCTACAATGAGCAGTTCTTC	CASSPPRGHKLYNEQFF
TRBV7-3	TRBD1	15	few	TRBJ2-1	TGTGCCAGCAGCTTAGGGCAGGGGGCCATCAATGAGCAGTTCTTC	CASSLGQGAINEQFF
TRBV6-5	TRBD2	14	.	TRBJ2-5	TGTGCCAGCAGGCGAGCGGGGGCCCCGGAGACCCAGTACTTC	CASRRAGAPETQYF
TRBV3-1/TRBV3-2	.	13	.	TRBJ2-7	TGTGCCAGCAGCCAAGTCCCAGCCTACGAGCAGTACTTC	CASSQVPAYEQYF
TRBV3-1/TRBV3-2	.	17	once	TRBJ2-7	TGTGCCAGCAGCCGCGTGTTTCAGCAGCGTTTGCCCTACGAGCAGTACTTC	CASSRVFQQRLPYEQYF
TRBV14	.	15	many	TRBJ1-4	TGTGCCAGCAGCCTAGGAGGCCCCGCGGGGGAAAAACTGTTTTTT	CASSLGGPAGEKLFF
TRBV5-8	TRBD1	15	.	TRBJ1-2	TGTGCCAGCAGACCTCGACAGGGGTTCAACTATGGCTACACCTTC	CASRPRQGFNYGYTF
TRBV11-3	TRBD1	16	.	TRBJ2-3	TGTGCCAGCAGCTTAAGGTCAGGGGGAGGCACAGATACGCAGTATTTT	CASSLRSGGGTDTQYF
TRBV2	TRBD1	13	.	TRBJ1-2	TGTGCCAGCAGTCGGGACAGCATTCCGGGCTACACCTTC	CASSRDSIPGYTF
TRBV9	.	16	.	TRBJ2-7	TGTGCCAGCAGCGTAGAAGGCGGGGCAAGCTCCTACGAGCAGTACTTC	CASSVEGGASSYEQYF
TRBV20-1	.	8	.	TRBJ1-2	TGCAGTTCGTATGGCTACACCTTC	CSSYGYTF
TRBV3-1/TRBV3-2	.	13	.	TRBJ1-2	TGTGCCAGCAGCATACAGGGTGCCTATGGCTACACCTTC	CASSIQGAYGYTF
TRBV11-3	TRBD1	19	.	TRBJ2-1	TGTGCCAGCAGCTTAGGTTACTCCTTCCCGGGACAGGCGTACAATGAGCAGTTCTTC	CASSLGYSFPGQAYNEQFF
TRBV5-5	TRBD1	14	.	TRBJ1-1	TGTGCCAGCAGCCAACTGACAGGGTCCACTGAAGCTTTCTTT	CASSQLTGSTEAFF
TRBV9	.	12	.	TRBJ1-2	TGTGCCAGCAGCGCACAGGGAATTGGCTACACCTTC	CASSAQGIGYTF
TRBV7-9	.	14	.	TRBJ2-3	TGTGCCAGCCTTTGGGACACTCGCACAGATACGCAGTATTTT	CASLWDTRTDTQYF
TRBV6-2/TRBV6-3	.	13	.	TRBJ1-5	TGTGCCAGCAGTGGACAGCCTACGACGCCCCAGCATTTT	CASSGQPTTPQHF
TRBV7-2	.	16	.	TRBJ1-3	TGTGCCAGCAGCTCAGTCAGGGCCAACTCTGGAAACACCATATATTTT	CASSSVRANSGNTIYF
TRBV27	TRBD2	17	.	TRBJ2-1	TGTGCCAGCAGTCCGGGCCTCGGACTAGCGGGGGGGCATGAGCAGTTCTTC	CASSPGLGLAGGHEQFF
TRBV7-3	TRBD2	16	.	TRBJ2-3	TGTGCCAGCAGCTTAAATGCGCGGGGGAGCTCAGATACGCAGTATTTT	CASSLNARGSSDTQYF
TRBV7-2	.	13	.	TRBJ2-7	TGTGCCAGCAGCTTAGAGATGGCTCGCGAGCAGTACTTC	CASSLEMAREQYF
TRBV5-4	TRBD1	14	.	TRBJ1-6	TGTGCCAGCAGCCCGGACAGGGCTGGTTCACCCCTCCACTTT	CASSPDRAGSPLHF
TRBV28	TRBD1	18	.	TRBJ1-5	TGTGCCAGCAGTTCCCCCGCCACGGACAGGCATAGCAATCAGCCCCAGCATTTT	CASSSPATDRHSNQPQHF
TRBV28	.	13	.	TRBJ1-5	TGTGCCAGCACCCAGGGTTACAATCAGCCCCAGCATTTT	CASTQGYNQPQHF
TRBV7-2	.	12	.	TRBJ2-1	TGTGCCAGCAGCTTACCTAGCAATGAGCAGTTCTTC	CASSLPSNEQFF
TRBV28	TRBD2	16	few	TRBJ2-7	TGTGCCAGCAGTTCTCCCTCGGTAGCGGGGAGTCACGAGCAGTACTTC	CASSSPSVAGSHEQYF
TRBV7-3	TRBD2	15	.	TRBJ2-1	TGTGCCAGCAGCAGTCAAGCGGGGGGGCCGAATGAGCAGTTCTTC	CASSSQAGGPNEQFF
TRBV10-3	TRBD1	14	few	TRBJ1-2	TGTGCCATCATGAACAGGGGGCAAGGCTATGGCTACACCTTC	CAIMNRGQGYGYTF
TRBV6-1	.	12	once	TRBJ2-3	TGTGCCAGCAGTGAAGAGCCCCCCACGCAGTATTTT	CASSEEPPTQYF
TRBV7-2	TRBD1	16	.	TRBJ1-3	TGTGCCAGCAGCTTTAGGGACAGAAGCTCTGGAAACACCATATATTTT	CASSFRDRSSGNTIYF
TRBV19	.	13	.	TRBJ2-7	TGTGCCAGTAGTAACGGCCACGGGTACGAGCAGTACTTC	CASSNGHGYEQYF
TRBV5-4	TRBD1	16	.	TRBJ1-2	TGTGCCAGCAGCAGGCCACAGGGGCCAGGGAACTATGGCTACACCTTC	CASSRPQGPGNYGYTF